Listed below are T cell receptor beta chains from one sample, sequenced in a study of cytomegalovirus exposure and HLA in healthy donors. The table came from immunoSEQ multiplex PCR; TCRdb's copy has only in-frame clones and leaves some out. Its table lists around 100,000 clones. The sample was PBMCs. The receptors derive from a man aged 50-60 years in good health and CMV-seronegative. The CDR3 runs from the conserved cysteine through the conserved F or W. The D gene is left open where the match is weak.

>-|13|TRBJ1-5|TRBV7-2
CASSLDRLQPQHF
TGTGCCAGCAGCTTAGATCGGTTACAGCCCCAGCATTTT
>TRBD1|17|TRBJ1-5|TRBV10-3
CAISESAAGGSNQPQHF
TGTGCCATCAGTGAGTCGGCGGCAGGGGGTTCCAATCAGCCCCAGCATTTT
>TRBD2|16|TRBJ2-5|TRBV4-2
CASSQDPNGRGETQYF
TGTGCCAGCAGCCAAGACCCCAACGGGAGGGGAGAGACCCAGTACTTC
>-|14|TRBJ1-1|TRBV4-3
CASSQPGLKVEAFF
TGCGCCAGCAGCCAACCGGGACTTAAAGTTGAAGCTTTCTTT
>-|13|TRBJ1-2|TRBV7-2
CASSQGLIYGYTF
TGTGCCAGCAGCCAAGGACTGATCTATGGCTACACCTTC
>TRBD1|16|TRBJ1-1|TRBV6-4
CASRVPWRRGSTEAFF
TGTGCCAGCAGAGTCCCCTGGCGCAGGGGGTCCACTGAAGCTTTCTTT
>TRBD1|11|TRBJ2-7|TRBV12-5
CASGPGGEQYF
TGTGCTAGTGGCCCAGGGGGCGAGCAGTACTTC
>TRBD1|14|TRBJ1-5|TRBV27
CASRGQGSNQPQHF
TGTGCCAGCAGGGGACAGGGAAGCAATCAGCCCCAGCATTTT
>-|14|TRBJ1-1|TRBV18
CASSPGRGDTEAFF
TGTGCCAGCTCACCAGGGAGGGGAGATACTGAAGCTTTCTTT
>TRBD1|15|TRBJ2-6|TRBV5-4
CASSSGQDGANVLTF
TGTGCCAGCAGCTCCGGACAGGATGGGGCCAACGTCCTGACTTTC
>TRBD1|15|TRBJ2-7|TRBV6-1
CASSYTPTGSGEQYF
TGTGCCAGCAGCTACACACCGACAGGGTCCGGAGAGCAGTACTTC
>TRBD1|14|TRBJ1-4|TRBV5-4
CASSLDRGSEKLFF
TGTGCCAGCAGCTTAGACAGGGGTTCTGAAAAACTGTTTTTT
>TRBD2|14|TRBJ2-7|TRBV10-2
CASSGTSGSFEQYF
TGCGCCAGCAGTGGGACTAGCGGGAGTTTCGAGCAGTACTTC
>-|14|TRBJ2-1|TRBV5-4
CASSLKTTHNEQFF
TGTGCCAGCAGCTTGAAAACTACTCACAATGAGCAGTTCTTC
>TRBD1|16|TRBJ1-2|TRBV15
CATSGVGQGKGYGYTF
TGTGCCACCAGCGGAGTAGGACAGGGCAAAGGCTATGGCTACACCTTC
>-|16|TRBJ1-1|TRBV5-1
CASSLASLTANTEAFF
TGCGCCAGCAGCTTGGCCTCATTAACAGCGAACACTGAAGCTTTCTTT
>TRBD1|13|TRBJ1-1|TRBV15
CATSRGRGLKAFF
TGTGCCACCAGCAGAGGCAGGGGGCTTAAGGCTTTCTTT
>-|14|TRBJ1-2|TRBV5-1
CASSLAQGQTGYTF
TGCGCCAGCAGCTTGGCCCAGGGTCAGACTGGCTACACCTTC
>-|14|TRBJ1-2|TRBV19
CASSIVATNYGYTF
TGTGCCAGTAGTATAGTAGCAACAAACTATGGCTACACCTTC
>-|16|TRBJ1-1|TRBV5-6
CASSSRHLDITSEAFF
TGTGCCAGCAGCTCCCGTCATCTAGATATAACGTCTGAAGCTTTCTTT
>TRBD2|16|TRBJ2-7|TRBV4-3
CASSQEPGGSAYEQYF
TGCGCCAGCAGCCAAGAACCTGGCGGGAGCGCCTACGAGCAGTACTTC
>-|12|TRBJ1-1|TRBV7-9
CASSLREVGAFF
TGTGCCAGCAGCTTGAGGGAGGTGGGAGCTTTCTTT
>-|13|TRBJ1-6|TRBV14
CASSQVGGTPLHF
TGTGCCAGCAGCCAAGTTGGTGGGACTCCCCTCCACTTT
>-|15|TRBJ1-5|TRBV4-1
CASSQGAGSNQPQHF
TGCGCCAGCAGCCAAGGGGCGGGTAGCAATCAGCCCCAGCATTTT
>TRBD1|13|TRBJ1-2|TRBV10-3
CAIGTGSNYGYTF
TGTGCCATCGGGACAGGCTCTAACTATGGCTACACCTTC
>-|14|TRBJ2-2|TRBV4-3
CASSQDRLAGELFF
TGCGCCAGCAGCCAAGATCGGCTAGCGGGGGAGCTGTTTTTT
>-|13|TRBJ1-2|TRBV5-5
CASSFGGFEGYTF
TGTGCCAGCAGCTTTGGGGGGTTCGAGGGCTACACCTTC
>-|14|TRBJ2-5|TRBV5-4
CASSQASDQETQYF
TGTGCCAGCAGCCAAGCTAGCGATCAAGAGACCCAGTACTTC
>-|16|TRBJ2-1|TRBV7-3
CASSSLQASSYNEQFF
TGTGCCAGCAGCTCGCTACAGGCTAGCTCCTACAATGAGCAGTTCTTC
>-|15|TRBJ2-5|TRBV6-5
CASTPLGLMGETQYF
TGTGCCAGCACTCCTCTGGGGCTGATGGGGGAGACCCAGTACTTC
>-|16|TRBJ1-2|TRBV5-1
CASSLVTGDQVHGYTF
TGCGCCAGCAGCTTGGTAACGGGGGATCAGGTTCATGGCTACACCTTC
>-|16|TRBJ1-2|TRBV4-1
CASSQDGGGPNYGYTF
TGCGCCAGCAGCCAAGATGGCGGGGGGCCTAACTATGGCTACACCTTC
>TRBD2|14|TRBJ2-5|TRBV7-6
CASTRSGNQETQYF
TGTGCCAGCACGCGAAGCGGGAATCAAGAGACCCAGTACTTC
>TRBD1|14|TRBJ1-4|TRBV6-5
CASGTGMVNEKLFF
TGTGCCAGTGGGACAGGGATGGTTAATGAAAAACTGTTTTTT
>TRBD2|16|TRBJ2-2|TRBV5-1
CASTPLAGVNTGELFF
TGCGCCAGCACCCCACTAGCGGGAGTTAACACCGGGGAGCTGTTTTTT
>-|15|TRBJ2-7|TRBV5-4
CASSLDGIPSYEQYF
TGTGCCAGCAGCTTGGATGGCATTCCTTCCTACGAGCAGTACTTC
>-|13|TRBJ1-1|TRBV6-6
CASTVREGTEAFF
TGTGCCAGCACCGTGAGGGAGGGCACTGAAGCTTTCTTT
>TRBD1|16|TRBJ1-4|TRBV7-9
CASSLGRQGRGEKLFF
TGTGCCAGCAGCTTAGGAAGACAGGGTAGGGGTGAAAAACTGTTTTTT
>-|11|TRBJ2-1|TRBV20-1
CSAERSREQFF
TGCAGTGCAGAAAGGTCGCGGGAGCAGTTCTTC
>-|14|TRBJ2-3|TRBV2
CASSEDRSTDTQYF
TGTGCCAGCAGTGAGGACAGAAGCACAGATACGCAGTATTTT
>-|13|TRBJ1-5|TRBV15
CATSRGSNQPQHF
TGTGCCACCAGCAGGGGCAGTAATCAGCCCCAGCATTTT